This passage covers 27 T cell receptor beta chains from one sample sequenced in a study of vaccination effects on CD4 cells after COVID-19. Method: immunoSEQ multiplex PCR; TCRdb's copy keeps in-frame clones and lacks some. The sample contains tens of thousands of clones, around 72% of which appear only once. Their antigens remain unidentified. ViraFEST expansion of antigen-specific CD4+ T cells with viral peptide pools preceded sequencing. Investigators separated out CD4+ T cells once approximately 10 days of culture had passed. Sequences were derived from CD4+ T cells from PBMCs cultured with HCoV-229E spike peptides, sampled before COVID-19 vaccination. The receptors here all came from a human donor who received a COVID-19 vaccine.

CDR3 sequence reads: CASSSDGNTGELFF. The CDR3 DNA reads as TGTGCCAGCAGCTCGGACGGTAACACCGGGGAGCTGTTTTTT. The chain is built from TRBV5-5 and TRBJ2-2, with D unresolved. The CDR3 has 14 residues. V was shortened by 3 bases and J by 2 bases, with 8 bases between the two germline ends. Germline CDR1 reads SGHKS; CDR2 reads YYEKEE (reference sequence).

The chain is built from TRBV9 and TRBJ2-3; TRBD2 matches 12 bases. Germline V gene lookup returns CDR1 SGDLS and CDR2 YYNGEE. The CDR3 contains 20 residues. The V segment lost 0 bases and the J segment 5 bases; nucleotides outside the gene matches: 16. The CDR3 DNA sequence: TGTGCCAGCAGCGTAGTCGGGGGGCTAGCGGGAGGGCGCAAGGAAGATACGCAGTATTTT. This codes for CASSVVGGLAGGRKEDTQYF.

The V call is TRBV11-2, the J call TRBJ2-1; 8 positions agree with TRBD2. J gave up 10 bases and V 3 bases, and 8 bases lay outside the gene matches. The CDR3 spans 14 residues. Germline V gene sequence: CDR1 SGHAT, CDR2 FQNNGV. The CDR3 protein is CASSFSLAVYEQFF. DNA of the CDR3: TGTGCCAGCAGCTTTTCACTAGCGGTTTACGAGCAGTTCTTC.

The chain links TRBV4-1 to TRBJ1-5, with D hard to call. The CDR3 length is 13 residues. Trimming left V 0 bases short and J 5 bases short, with 5 bases between. Germline lookup yields CDR1 MGHRA and CDR2 YSYEKL. CDR3 amino acids: CASSQETHQPQHF. CDR3 in DNA: TGCGCCAGCAGCCAAGAGACACATCAGCCCCAGCATTTT.

The chain combines TRBV6-5 with TRBJ1-2; 7 bases align to TRBD1. Trimming cost V 2 bases and J 7 bases; bases outside gene matches: 13. The CDR3 covers 16 residues. CDR1 and CDR2 (germline): MNHEY, SVGAGI. The CDR3 DNA reads TGTGCCAGCAGTTACAAGGGAATCGGCAGGGGGACTGGCTACACCTTC. It specifies CASSYKGIGRGTGYTF.

The rearrangement uses TRBV11-3 and TRBJ1-1; 7 bases align to TRBD1. This CDR3 is 14 amino acids long. Trimming removed 1 base from V and 7 bases from J; junction bases left unmatched: 6. Germline-derived CDR1 and CDR2 are SGHNT and YENEEA. CDR3 coding DNA: TGTGCCAGCAGCTTAGGGGCAGGGGGTAATGAAGCTTTCTTT. Translating it yields CASSLGAGGNEAFF.

The CDR3 loop reads CASSPAAGTNYGYTF. The CDR3 region has the DNA TGTGCCAGCTCACCCGCAGCGGGCACTAACTATGGCTACACCTTC. The rearrangement uses TRBV18 and TRBJ1-2; no firm D call. The CDR3 covers 15 residues. Germline V gene sequence: CDR1 KGHSH, CDR2 LQKENI. Trimming shortened V by 3 bases and J by 0 bases, and 11 bases separated the two germline ends.

In this sample, this clone turned up a few times. CDR3 amino acids: CASSFGPVRQGSEQYF. DNA of the CDR3: TGCGCCAGCAGCTTCGGGCCGGTTCGGCAGGGCAGCGAGCAGTACTTC. V gene TRBV5-1 combines with J gene TRBJ2-7; D might be TRBD1 (5 bases). The CDR3 is 16 amino acids. Germline V gene lookup returns CDR1 SGHRS and CDR2 YFSETQ. V was shortened by 2 bases and J by 6 bases, with 21 bases between the two germline ends. Full variable domain (remainder filled in from reference TRBV5-1 and TRBJ2-7): KAGVTQTPRYLIKTRGQQVTLSCSPISGHRSVSWYQQTPGQGLQFLFEYFSETQRNKGNFPGRFSGRQFSNSRSEMNVSTLELGDSALYLCASSFGPVRQGSEQYFGPGTRLTVT.

This clone was counted a few times. This sequence joins TRBV29-1 and TRBJ1-5; no clear D gene. Deletions cut 4 bases from V and 0 bases from J, with 4 bases between. Germline loops: CDR1 SQVTM, CDR2 ANQGSEA. The CDR3 runs 12 residues. The CDR3 DNA follows: TGCAGCGTTGTGGATAGCAATCAGCCCCAGCATTTT. Translation: CSVVDSNQPQHF.

This chain joins TRBV5-1 and TRBJ1-1; a possible D gene is TRBD1 (6 bases). The CDR3 spans 14 residues. V was shortened by 4 bases and J by 2 bases, with 12 bases between the two germline ends. The germline V gene has CDR1 SGHRS and CDR2 YFSETQ. The CDR3 nucleotides read TGCGCCAGCAGCGAGCAGGGGATCAACACTGAAGCTTTCTTT. Amino acids: CASSEQGINTEAFF.

The CDR3: CASSLGSVNYEQYF. CDR3 bases: TGTGCCAGCAGCTTGGGGTCGGTGAATTACGAGCAGTACTTC. This sequence joins TRBV5-4 and TRBJ2-7; D is unresolved. The germline V and J ends were trimmed by 0 bases and 4 bases, with 11 bases remaining between them. Germline lookup yields CDR1 SGHNT and CDR2 YYREEE (reference sequence). CDR3 length: 14 amino acids.

The genes are TRBV6-1 and TRBJ1-1; TRBD1 might be the D (5 bases). Germline V CDR1 and CDR2: MNHNS, SASEGT. Trimming shortened V by 2 bases and J by 4 bases, and 8 bases separated the two germline ends. The CDR3 consists of 13 residues. The CDR3 loop reads CASSEQGITEAFF. The CDR3 DNA sequence: TGTGCCAGCAGTGAACAGGGAATCACTGAAGCTTTCTTT.

The V gene is TRBV3-1 (or the pseudogene TRBV3-2), the J gene TRBJ1-2; 12 nucleotides align to TRBD1. The CDR3 spans 15 residues. CDR1 and CDR2 (germline): LGHDT, YNNKEL (reference sequence). J lost 4 bases, V lost 3 bases, and 3 bases had no gene match. CDR3 sequence (DNA): TGTGCCAGCAGCCAGGGACAGGGGGCTTTCTATGGCTACACCTTC. Translation gives CASSQGQGAFYGYTF.

V and J are TRBV3-1 (or the pseudogene TRBV3-2) and TRBJ1-2; a weak D match, TRBD1 (5 bases). The length of the CDR3 is 15 residues. V was cut by 3 bases and J by 4 bases, with 15 bases left in between. CDR1 is LGHDT and CDR2 is YNNKEL in the germline V gene (reference sequence). Here the CDR3 DNA reads TGTGCCAGCAGCCAGGCCCAGACAGTGTTCTATGGCTACACCTTC. As protein: CASSQAQTVFYGYTF.

The chain recombines TRBV5-1 with TRBJ2-2; 12 bases are shared with TRBD2. Germline CDR1 is SGHRS and CDR2 is YFSETQ. This CDR3 region has 16 residues. V shed 1 base, J shed 3 bases, and the junction held 1 base outside the gene matches. The CDR3 loop reads CASSLRLAGDTGELFF. As DNA, the CDR3 is TGCGCCAGCAGCTTGCGACTAGCGGGAGACACCGGGGAGCTGTTTTTT. The whole variable domain, filled in from reference TRBV5-1 and TRBJ2-2, reads KAGVTQTPRYLIKTRGQQVTLSCSPISGHRSVSWYQQTPGQGLQFLFEYFSETQRNKGNFPGRFSGRQFSNSRSEMNVSTLELGDSALYLCASSLRLAGDTGELFFGEGSRLTVL.

This clone has a handful of counts. The CDR3 region has the DNA TGCAGCGTTGAAGGGAGTGGCTACACCTTC. This gives the protein CSVEGSGYTF. The chain employs TRBV29-1 and TRBJ1-2; D uncertain. The CDR3 loop spans 10 amino acids. The V gene's germline CDR1 is SQVTM and CDR2 ANQGSEA. V was pared by 1 base and J by 7 bases, with 4 bases between.

This clone has only one observation. The V gene is TRBV3-1 (or the pseudogene TRBV3-2), the J gene TRBJ1-3; 7 nucleotides align to TRBD1. V lost 1 base, J lost 2 bases, and 5 bases stayed unmatched. The CDR3 has 16 residues. Germline V gives CDR1 LGHDT, CDR2 YNNKEL (reference sequence). The chain's CDR3 is CASSQGQGTTGNTIYF. As DNA, the CDR3 is TGTGCCAGCAGCCAAGGACAGGGCACCACTGGAAACACCATATATTTT.

The chain links TRBV3-1 (or the pseudogene TRBV3-2) to TRBJ2-3; weak D call: TRBD2 (6 bases). V was trimmed by 5 bases and J by 8 bases, leaving 17 bases between them. The CDR3 has 14 amino acids. Germline lookup yields CDR1 LGHDT and CDR2 YNNKEL (reference sequence). The CDR3 region is CASSLLSGLGTQYF. CDR3 coding DNA: TGTGCCAGCAGCTTATTAAGCGGGCTAGGTACGCAGTATTTT.

This chain connects TRBV4-2 to TRBJ2-3; possibly TRBD2 for D (5 bases). The V end lost 1 base, the J end lost 2 bases, and 10 bases lay between the germline ends. The CDR3 runs 15 residues. Germline CDR1 and CDR2: LGHNA and YNFKEQ. The DNA for the CDR3 is TGTGCCAGCAGCCAAGGGGAGCGAGTCACAGATACGCAGTATTTT. Translation: CASSQGERVTDTQYF.

The chain employs TRBV6-4 and TRBJ1-1; D perhaps matches TRBD1 (6 bases). The CDR3 has 15 residues. CDR1 is MRHNA and CDR2 is SNTAGT in the germline V gene. The V gene lost 2 bases and the J gene lost 1 base, with 11 bases spanning the gap. The CDR3 protein is CASSDTGHGNTEAFF. CDR3 bases: TGTGCCAGCAGTGACACGGGACACGGGAACACTGAAGCTTTCTTT.

This chain joins TRBV3-1 (or the pseudogene TRBV3-2) and TRBJ2-4; 7 bases map to TRBD2. V shed 5 bases and J 1 base; nucleotides not matched to a gene: 17. The V gene's germline CDR1 is LGHDT and CDR2 YNNKEL (reference sequence). This CDR3 contains 19 residues. CDR3 amino acids: CASSSGPGGAALAKNIQYF. In nucleotides, the CDR3 is TGTGCCAGCAGCAGTGGGCCGGGGGGAGCTGCGTTGGCCAAAAACATTCAGTACTTC.

The chain joins TRBV27 to TRBJ2-1, with 10 bases identical to TRBD2. This CDR3 has 15 residues. The J segment lost 7 bases and the V segment lost 3 bases, leaving 6 bases of the junction unmatched. Germline values: CDR1 MNHEY, CDR2 SMNVEV (reference sequence). CDR3 nucleotides: TGTGCCAGCAGTTTTTCTAGCGGGAGATGGAATGAGCAGTTCTTC. Its protein product is CASSFSSGRWNEQFF.

This rearrangement joins TRBV10-3 to TRBJ2-5; a weak D match, TRBD2 (5 bases). Trimming stripped 3 bases from V and 4 bases from J, with 15 bases between. The CDR3 runs 15 residues. CDR1 ENHRY and CDR2 SYGVKD come from the germline V gene. The CDR3 DNA reads TGTGCCATCAGTGACCCGAGTCGGGATTTAGAGACCCAGTACTTC. Encoded protein: CAISDPSRDLETQYF.

The CDR3 nucleotides are TGTGCCAGCAAAGGGCACTTCGGACTAGCGGCTTACAATGAGCAGTTCTTC. It is translated as CASKGHFGLAAYNEQFF. The chain links TRBV2 to TRBJ2-1; TRBD2 matches 10 bases. J lost 4 bases, V lost 7 bases, and 13 bases had no gene match. Per germline, CDR1 SNHLY and CDR2 FYNNEI. The CDR3 loop spans 17 amino acids.

This clone was seen more than once but under ten times. This chain connects TRBV7-9 to TRBJ1-5, with D possibly matching TRBD1 (5 bases). CDR1 SEHNR and CDR2 FQNEAQ come from the germline V gene (reference sequence). The CDR3 loop spans 14 amino acids. The V gene lost 5 bases and the J gene lost 6 bases, with 14 bases spanning the gap. CDR3 nucleotides: TGTGCCAGCAGCCACCGCGGGGCGGCTCAGCCCCAGCATTTT. It yields the protein CASSHRGAAQPQHF.

The chain has TRBV5-6 and TRBJ1-1; D remains ambiguous. CDR1 and CDR2 (germline): SGHDT, YYEEEE. This CDR3 is built from 18 residues. Trimming cost V 0 bases and J 3 bases, with 21 bases left between them. CDR3 in amino acids: CASSLEAWVRRGDTEAFF. CDR3 DNA sequence: TGTGCCAGCAGCTTGGAGGCTTGGGTGCGGCGGGGAGACACTGAAGCTTTCTTT.

This clone occurred a few times. The chain uses TRBV3-1 (or the pseudogene TRBV3-2) and TRBJ2-1; perhaps TRBD2 as D (5 bases). CDR1 LGHDT and CDR2 YNNKEL come from the germline V gene (reference sequence). The CDR3 covers 16 residues. The V and J ends lost 0 bases and 4 bases respectively, with 13 bases between them. The CDR3 loop is CASSQDLGSGYNEQFF. The CDR3 DNA follows: TGTGCCAGCAGCCAAGATCTGGGGTCGGGGTACAATGAGCAGTTCTTC.